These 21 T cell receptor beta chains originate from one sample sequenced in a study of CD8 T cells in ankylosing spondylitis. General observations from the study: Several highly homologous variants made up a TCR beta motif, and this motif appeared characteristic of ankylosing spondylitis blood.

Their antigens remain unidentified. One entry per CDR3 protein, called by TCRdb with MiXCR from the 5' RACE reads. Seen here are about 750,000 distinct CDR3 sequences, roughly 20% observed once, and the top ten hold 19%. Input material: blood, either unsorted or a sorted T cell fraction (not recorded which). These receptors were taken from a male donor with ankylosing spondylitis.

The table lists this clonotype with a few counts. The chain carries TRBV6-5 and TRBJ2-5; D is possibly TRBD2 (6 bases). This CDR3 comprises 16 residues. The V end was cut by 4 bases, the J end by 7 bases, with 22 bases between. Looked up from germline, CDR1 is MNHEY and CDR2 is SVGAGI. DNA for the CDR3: TGTGCCAGCAGTTCAGCTAGGACTACCACCCAGGGGACCCAGTACTTC. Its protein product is CASSSARTTTQGTQYF.

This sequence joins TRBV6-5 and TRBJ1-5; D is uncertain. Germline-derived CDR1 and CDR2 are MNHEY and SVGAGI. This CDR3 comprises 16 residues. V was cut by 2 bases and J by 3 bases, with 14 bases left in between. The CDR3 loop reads CASSYKGQPHNQPQHF. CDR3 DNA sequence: TGTGCCAGCAGTTACAAGGGCCAGCCCCACAATCAGCCCCAGCATTTT.

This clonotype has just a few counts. The CDR3 DNA is TGTGCCAGCAGCCGACGGGGGCTGGGGACGCAGTATTTT. Its translation is CASSRRGLGTQYF. The chain joins TRBV3-1 to TRBJ2-3; D tentatively reads TRBD1 or TRBD2 (6 bases each). CDR1 is LGHDT and CDR2 is YNNKEL in the germline V gene (reference sequence). Between the trimmed V and J ends, which lost 4 bases and 9 bases, there was a span of 14 bases. This CDR3 has 13 residues.

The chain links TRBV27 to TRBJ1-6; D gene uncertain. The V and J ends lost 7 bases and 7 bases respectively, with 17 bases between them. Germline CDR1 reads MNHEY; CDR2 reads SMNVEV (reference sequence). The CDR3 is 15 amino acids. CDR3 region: CASTPGRGWNSPLHF. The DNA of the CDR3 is TGTGCCAGCACCCCCGGGCGGGGTTGGAATTCACCCCTCCACTTT.

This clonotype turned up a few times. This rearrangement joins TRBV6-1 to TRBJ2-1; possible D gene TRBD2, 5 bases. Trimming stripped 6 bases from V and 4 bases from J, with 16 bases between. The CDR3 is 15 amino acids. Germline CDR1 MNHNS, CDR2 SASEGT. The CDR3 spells CASSLCRCGYNEQFF. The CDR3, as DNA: TGTGCCAGCAGCCTCTGTCGCTGCGGGTACAATGAGCAGTTCTTC.

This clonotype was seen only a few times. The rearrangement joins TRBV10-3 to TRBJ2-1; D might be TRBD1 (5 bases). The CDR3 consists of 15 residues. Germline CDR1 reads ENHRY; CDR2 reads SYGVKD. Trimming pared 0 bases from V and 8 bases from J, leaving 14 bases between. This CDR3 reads CAISESEGVGDEQFF. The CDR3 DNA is TGTGCCATCAGTGAGTCCGAAGGGGTAGGGGATGAGCAGTTCTTC.

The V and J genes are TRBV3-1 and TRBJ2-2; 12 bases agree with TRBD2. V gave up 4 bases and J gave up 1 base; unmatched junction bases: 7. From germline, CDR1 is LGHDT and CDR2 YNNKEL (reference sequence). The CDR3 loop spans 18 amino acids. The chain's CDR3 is CASSLRLAGVQNTGELFF. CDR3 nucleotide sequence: TGTGCCAGCAGCCTACGACTAGCGGGAGTGCAGAACACCGGGGAGCTGTTTTTT.

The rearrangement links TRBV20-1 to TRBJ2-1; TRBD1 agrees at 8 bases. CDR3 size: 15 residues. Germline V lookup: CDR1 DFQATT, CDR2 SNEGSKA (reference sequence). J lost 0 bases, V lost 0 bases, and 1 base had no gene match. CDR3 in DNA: TGCAGTGCTAGAGACGACAGGGGCTCCTACAATGAGCAGTTCTTC. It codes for CSARDDRGSYNEQFF.

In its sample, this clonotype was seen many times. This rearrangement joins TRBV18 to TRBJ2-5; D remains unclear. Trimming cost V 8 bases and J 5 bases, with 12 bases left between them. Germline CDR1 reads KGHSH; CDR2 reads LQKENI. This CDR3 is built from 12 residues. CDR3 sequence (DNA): TGTGCCAGCAGTCCCGAAGGGGAGACCCAGTACTTC. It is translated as CASSPEGETQYF.

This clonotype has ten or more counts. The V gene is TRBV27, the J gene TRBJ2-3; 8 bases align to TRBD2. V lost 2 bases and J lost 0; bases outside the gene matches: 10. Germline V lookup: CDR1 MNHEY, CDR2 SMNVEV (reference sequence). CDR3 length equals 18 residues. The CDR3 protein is CASSLTSGGRGSTDTQYF. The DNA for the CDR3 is TGTGCCAGCAGTTTAACCAGCGGGGGCCGAGGGAGCACAGATACGCAGTATTTT.

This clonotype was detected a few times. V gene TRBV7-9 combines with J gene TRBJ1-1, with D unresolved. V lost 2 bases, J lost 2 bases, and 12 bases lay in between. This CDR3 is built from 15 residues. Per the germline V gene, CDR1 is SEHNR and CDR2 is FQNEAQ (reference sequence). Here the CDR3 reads CASSLLRERNTEAFF. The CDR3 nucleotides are TGTGCCAGCAGCTTACTGAGGGAAAGAAACACTGAAGCTTTCTTT.

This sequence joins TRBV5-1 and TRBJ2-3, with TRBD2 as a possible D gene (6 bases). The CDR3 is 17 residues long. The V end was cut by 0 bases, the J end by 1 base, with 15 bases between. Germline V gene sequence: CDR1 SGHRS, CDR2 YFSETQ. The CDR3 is CASSLALGGQGTDTQYF. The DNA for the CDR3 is TGCGCCAGCAGCTTGGCCTTGGGGGGTCAAGGCACAGATACGCAGTATTTT.

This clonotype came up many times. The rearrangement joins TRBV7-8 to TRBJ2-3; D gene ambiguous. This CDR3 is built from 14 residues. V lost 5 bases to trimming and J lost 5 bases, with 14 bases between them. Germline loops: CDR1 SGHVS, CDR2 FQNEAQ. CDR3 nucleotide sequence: TGTGCCAGCAGCCCGGGTCAATGGGGAGATACGCAGTATTTT. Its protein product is CASSPGQWGDTQYF.

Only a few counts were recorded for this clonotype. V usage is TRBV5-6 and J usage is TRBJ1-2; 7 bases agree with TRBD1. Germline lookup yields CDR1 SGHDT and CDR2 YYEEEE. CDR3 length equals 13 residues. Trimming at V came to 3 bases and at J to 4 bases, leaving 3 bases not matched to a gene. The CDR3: CASSSGQVYGYTF. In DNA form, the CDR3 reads TGTGCCAGCAGCTCTGGACAGGTCTATGGCTACACCTTC. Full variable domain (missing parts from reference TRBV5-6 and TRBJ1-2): DAGVTQSPTHLIKTRGQQVTLRCSPKSGHDTVSWYQQALGQGPQFIFQYYEEEERQRGNFPDRFSGHQFPNYSSELNVNALLLGDSALYLCASSSGQVYGYTFGSGTRLTVV.

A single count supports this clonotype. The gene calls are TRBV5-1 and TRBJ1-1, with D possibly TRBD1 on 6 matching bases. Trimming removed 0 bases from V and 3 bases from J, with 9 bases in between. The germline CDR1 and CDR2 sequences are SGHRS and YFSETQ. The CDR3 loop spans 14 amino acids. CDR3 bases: TGCGCCAGCAGCTTGGCACAGGGCCACACTGAAGCTTTCTTT. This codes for CASSLAQGHTEAFF.

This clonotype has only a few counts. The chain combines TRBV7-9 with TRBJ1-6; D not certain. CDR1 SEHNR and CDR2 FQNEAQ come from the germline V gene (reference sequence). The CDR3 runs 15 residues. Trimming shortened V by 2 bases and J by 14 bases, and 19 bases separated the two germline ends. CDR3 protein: CASSLNYGPGESLHF. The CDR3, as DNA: TGTGCCAGCAGCTTAAATTACGGACCCGGGGAGTCCCTCCACTTT.

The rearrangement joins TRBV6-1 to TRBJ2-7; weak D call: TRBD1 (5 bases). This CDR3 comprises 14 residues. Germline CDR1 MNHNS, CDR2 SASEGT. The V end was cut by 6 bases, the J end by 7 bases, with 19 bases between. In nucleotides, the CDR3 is TGTGCCAGCAGCCTCCGGTTGGCGGCAGGGGAGCAGTACTTC. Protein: CASSLRLAAGEQYF.

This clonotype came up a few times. The CDR3 sequence is CSVDGRRSGELFF. CDR3 DNA sequence: TGCAGCGTTGATGGGCGGAGAAGCGGGGAACTGTTTTTT. The chain carries TRBV29-1 and TRBJ1-4, with D unresolved. The V end was cut by 3 bases, the J end by 12 bases, with 17 bases between. This CDR3 contains 13 residues. CDR1 and CDR2 from the germline V gene are SQVTM and ANQGSEA.

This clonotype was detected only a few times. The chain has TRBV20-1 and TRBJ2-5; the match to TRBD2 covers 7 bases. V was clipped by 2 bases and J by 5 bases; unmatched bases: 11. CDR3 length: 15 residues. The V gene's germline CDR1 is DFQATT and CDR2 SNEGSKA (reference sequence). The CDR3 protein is CSARLGGSGRETQYF. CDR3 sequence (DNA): TGCAGTGCTAGATTGGGCGGGAGCGGAAGGGAGACCCAGTACTTC.

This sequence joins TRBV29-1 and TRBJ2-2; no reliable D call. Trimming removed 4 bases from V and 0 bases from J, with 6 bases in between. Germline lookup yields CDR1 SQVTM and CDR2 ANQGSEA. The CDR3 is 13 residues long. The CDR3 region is CSVAESNTGELFF. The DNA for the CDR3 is TGCAGCGTTGCAGAATCGAACACCGGGGAGCTGTTTTTT.

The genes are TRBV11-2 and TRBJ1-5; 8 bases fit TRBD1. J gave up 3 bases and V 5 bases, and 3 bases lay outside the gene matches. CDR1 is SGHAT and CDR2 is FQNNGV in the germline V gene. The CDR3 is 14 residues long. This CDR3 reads CASSRTGFNQPQHF. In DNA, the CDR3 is TGTGCCAGCAGCCGGACAGGGTTCAATCAGCCCCAGCATTTT.